The T cell receptor beta chain described here comes from a study of blood T cell repertoires in COVID-19. Across the study: Specimens from acute and convalescent COVID-19 originated in the United States, Italy and Spain. PBMCs, B-cell-depleted T cells, or T cells were the source of the cDNA or gDNA that made up the material.

As handled by the study authors: Reference gene primer amplification in the assay estimated nucleated cell counts. Repertoires were generated with immunoSEQ multiplex PCR, while TCRdb's copy carries only in-frame clones and drops some. V and J calls and clone size are given by that table; D and trimming were obtained from the DNA. Among roughly 24,000 clones listed, about 89% were seen once. Recruited during active infection, patients (from Seattle) were subsequently followed longitudinally. The CDR3 is made up of 16 amino acids. V shed 5 bases and J shed 7 bases, with 21 bases lying between them. The germline V gene encodes CDR1 SEHNR and CDR2 FQNEAQ (reference sequence).

The source is an older man with COVID-19, enrolled during active disease. The sequenced sample was peripheral blood. The rearrangement links TRBV7-9 to TRBJ1-5, with no clear D. In nucleotides, the CDR3 is TGTGCCAGCAGCCTTGGCAGCCTGGGGTCGGGACAGCCCCAGCATTTT. Its protein product is CASSLGSLGSGQPQHF.